These 27 T cell receptor beta chains came from one sample sequenced in a study of T cell repertoires in cytomegalovirus infection. TCRdb reprocessed the reads with MiXCR, giving one entry per CDR3 protein. The sample holds over 450,000 distinct CDR3 sequences, roughly 10% seen once. The sequenced sample was PBMCs. These TCRs come from a human donor in good health (CMV status not recorded). Some clones in this sample may be carry-over from other donors' samples.

This clonotype was seen many times. This chain uses TRBV4-1 with TRBJ2-3, with 7 positions matching TRBD2. Trimming at V came to 3 bases and at J to 1 base, leaving 1 base not matched to a gene. Per germline, CDR1 MGHRA and CDR2 YSYEKL. The CDR3 is made up of 14 amino acids. The CDR3 here is CASSQRERTDTQYF. In DNA, the CDR3 is TGCGCCAGCAGCCAGCGGGAGCGCACAGATACGCAGTATTTT.

The sample holds a few counts of this clonotype. CDR3 coding DNA: TGCAGTGCTCCGCTAGCAGACACCAACTACAATGAGCAGTTCTTC. Translation: CSAPLADTNYNEQFF. The chain joins TRBV20-1 to TRBJ2-1; the D gene is possibly TRBD2 (5 bases). Germline-derived CDR1 and CDR2 are DFQATT and SNEGSKA (reference sequence). The V gene lost 5 bases and the J gene lost 3 bases, with 17 bases spanning the gap. The CDR3 is 15 residues long.

The V gene is TRBV5-1, the J gene TRBJ2-3; TRBD2 aligns across 11 bases. Germline V lookup: CDR1 SGHRS, CDR2 YFSETQ. V lost 4 bases, J lost 0 bases, and 7 bases stayed unmatched. There are 17 residues in the CDR3. DNA of the CDR3: TGCGCCAGCAGCCGGAGGGCTAGCGGGGGGAGCACAGATACGCAGTATTTT. Its protein product is CASSRRASGGSTDTQYF.

This clonotype showed up just a few times. The J gene is TRBJ1-5, the V gene TRBV27; 10 nucleotides align to TRBD1. The CDR3 is 16 residues long. Germline values: CDR1 MNHEY, CDR2 SMNVEV (reference sequence). Unmatched junction bases numbered 7, after V lost 5 bases and J lost 3 bases. The chain's CDR3 is CASSPRTGGFNQPQHF. DNA of the CDR3: TGTGCCAGCAGTCCCCGGACAGGGGGTTTCAATCAGCCCCAGCATTTT.

This rearrangement joins TRBV6-5 to TRBJ2-7; D tentatively fits TRBD1 or TRBD2 (5 bases each). There are 11 residues in the CDR3. CDR1 and CDR2 from the germline V gene are MNHEY and SVGAGI. CDR3 loop: CGSGTPYEQYF. The CDR3 DNA follows: TGTGGATCCGGGACCCCCTACGAGCAGTACTTC.

This clonotype appeared many times. The rearrangement links TRBV7-6 to TRBJ1-1; 7 bases agree with TRBD1. The CDR3 consists of 13 residues. CDR1 is SGHVS, CDR2 FNYEAQ, per germline. V lost 0 bases and J lost 11; bases outside the gene matches: 6. For the CDR3, the DNA is TGTGCCAGCAGCTTAGCGACAGGGAATGAGGCTTTCTTT. Translating gives CASSLATGNEAFF.

This clonotype occurred many times. V is TRBV7-2 and J is TRBJ2-7; maybe TRBD1 (5 bases). Trimming shortened V by 7 bases and J by 3 bases, and 10 bases separated the two germline ends. This CDR3 spans 12 amino acids. The germline CDR1 and CDR2 sequences are SGHTA and FQGNSA. DNA for the CDR3: TGTGCCAGCACGGCTGACAGCTACGAGCAGTACTTC. This translates into CASTADSYEQYF. Based on the CDR3 plus reference TRBV7-2 and TRBJ2-7, the full variable domain is GAGVSQSPSNKVTEKGKDVELRCDPISGHTALYWYRQSLGQGLEFLIYFQGNSAPDKSGLPSDRFSAERTGGSVSTLTIQRTQQEDSAVYLCASTADSYEQYFGPGTRLTVT.

This clonotype was seen many times. The chain combines TRBV6-5 with TRBJ1-1, with D hard to call. Trimming took off 4 bases at V and 0 bases at J, with 21 bases between the two ends. In germline, CDR1 is MNHEY, CDR2 SVGAGI. The CDR3 is 18 residues long. The CDR3 DNA reads as TGTGCCAGCAGTTTTAGGAAACATGGCCCAGACCTGAACACTGAAGCTTTCTTT. It encodes CASSFRKHGPDLNTEAFF.

This chain links TRBV2 with TRBJ1-6; TRBD1 might be the D (6 bases). Germline CDR1 is SNHLY and CDR2 is FYNNEI. V lost 2 bases and J 0 bases, leaving 11 bases between the germline ends. The CDR3 contains 17 residues. The CDR3 nucleotides read TGTGCCAGCAGTGAATCGGGGGCTGGCTCCTATAATTCACCCCTCCACTTT. Protein sequence: CASSESGAGSYNSPLHF.

This clonotype occurred a few times. CDR3 coding DNA: TGCAGTGCTAGAGTACTAGTATGGCAGGGGCCCACTGAAGCTTTCTTT. This translates into CSARVLVWQGPTEAFF. V and J are TRBV20-1 and TRBJ1-1, with a tentative D call TRBD1 (6 bases). Germline V lookup: CDR1 DFQATT, CDR2 SNEGSKA (reference sequence). Trimming cost V 1 base and J 4 bases, with 19 bases left between them. The CDR3 runs to 16 residues.

This clonotype was found many times. The chain links TRBV11-2 to TRBJ1-1; D unresolved. Germline CDR1 reads SGHAT; CDR2 reads FQNNGV. This CDR3 has 16 residues. Between the trimmed V and J ends, which lost 5 bases and 0 bases, there was a span of 16 bases. CDR3 coding DNA: TGTGCCAGCAGCGCAGGCGCCAGGCATATGAACACTGAAGCTTTCTTT. This gives the protein CASSAGARHMNTEAFF.

This clonotype was found many times. This chain joins TRBV7-2 and TRBJ2-3, with TRBD1 matching over 8 bases. There are 15 residues in the CDR3. The V gene's germline CDR1 is SGHTA and CDR2 FQGNSA. V lost 6 bases to trimming and J lost 4 bases; unmatched junction nucleotides: 9. The CDR3 DNA reads as TGTGCCAGCAGAAGGTCAGGGGGCGCCCCAGATACGCAGTATTTT. It codes for CASRRSGGAPDTQYF.

This clonotype was detected ten times or more. The chain employs TRBV29-1 and TRBJ1-5; tentatively, D is TRBD1 (6 bases). Per the germline V gene, CDR1 is SQVTM and CDR2 is ANQGSEA. The CDR3 covers 12 residues. Trimming shortened V by 4 bases and J by 4 bases, and 8 bases separated the two germline ends. CDR3 region: CSVAGVNQPQHF. For the CDR3, the DNA is TGCAGCGTTGCAGGGGTTAATCAGCCCCAGCATTTT. The full variable domain, its missing parts supplied by reference TRBV29-1 and TRBJ1-5, is SAVISQKPSRDICQRGTSLTIQCQVDSQVTMMFWYRQQPGQSLTLIATANQGSEATYESGFVIDKFPISRPNLTFSTLTVSNMSPEDSSIYLCSVAGVNQPQHFGDGTRLSIL.

This clonotype was counted many times. CDR3 bases: TGTGCCAGCAGCTTTAGCGGGGGAGGATATGAGCAGTTCTTC. Its translation: CASSFSGGGYEQFF. The V and J genes are TRBV7-8 and TRBJ2-1, with 9 positions matching TRBD2. The germline V gene encodes CDR1 SGHVS and CDR2 FQNEAQ. CDR3 size: 14 residues. V trimming: 3 bases; J trimming: 8 bases; junction bases outside the gene matches: 5.

The rearrangement uses TRBV7-6 and TRBJ2-7; D remains ambiguous. Between the trimmed V and J ends, which lost 1 base and 0 bases, there was a span of 10 bases. Germline-derived CDR1 and CDR2 are SGHVS and FNYEAQ. This CDR3 is built from 15 residues. CDR3 nucleotides: TGTGCCAGCAGCTTAGTGTCTTCTGGCTCCTACGAGCAGTACTTC. Amino acid sequence: CASSLVSSGSYEQYF.

Only a few counts were recorded for this clonotype. J is TRBJ2-2 and V is TRBV20-1; 7 positions match TRBD2. There are 14 residues in the CDR3. V was clipped by 3 bases and J by 4 bases; unmatched bases: 5. From germline, CDR1 is DFQATT and CDR2 SNEGSKA (reference sequence). The chain's CDR3 is CSARAGESTGELFF. In DNA form, the CDR3 reads TGCAGTGCTAGGGCGGGAGAGAGCACCGGGGAGCTGTTTTTT.

This clonotype has at least ten counts. The chain recombines TRBV7-4 with TRBJ1-1; D not resolved. The CDR3 contains 15 residues. Trimming stripped 1 base from V and 5 bases from J, with 14 bases between. The germline V gene encodes CDR1 SGHVT and CDR2 SQSDAQ. DNA for the CDR3: TGTGCCAGCAGCTTAGTCGTGGCAGAACGAACTGAAGCTTTCTTT. Protein: CASSLVVAERTEAFF.

The chain carries TRBV27 and TRBJ1-2; D is undetermined. The ends were cut back, 3 bases at V and 0 bases at J, with 8 bases in the middle. The CDR3 length is 14 residues. Per germline, CDR1 MNHEY and CDR2 SMNVEV (reference sequence). The CDR3 nucleotides read TGTGCCAGCAGTTTTTATGGAGCTAACTATGGCTACACCTTC. Translation: CASSFYGANYGYTF.

This clonotype was counted many times. The chain employs TRBV11-2 and TRBJ1-2; TRBD1 agrees at 7 bases. The germline gives CDR1 SGHAT, CDR2 FQNNGV. V lost 2 bases to trimming and J lost 7 bases; unmatched junction nucleotides: 7. There are 14 residues in the CDR3. The CDR3 sequence: CASSLPSQGGGYTF. Here the CDR3 DNA reads TGTGCCAGCAGCTTACCCAGTCAGGGGGGTGGCTACACCTTC. The variable domain in full, with the rest retrieved from reference TRBV11-2 and TRBJ1-2, is EAGVAQSPRYKIIEKRQSVAFWCNPISGHATLYWYQQILGQGPKLLIQFQNNGVVDDSQLPKDRFSAERLKGVDSTLKIQPAKLEDSAVYLCASSLPSQGGGYTFGSGTRLTVV.

This chain uses TRBV19 with TRBJ1-1; perhaps TRBD1 as D (5 bases). This CDR3 spans 16 amino acids. The germline CDR1 and CDR2 sequences are LNHDA and SQIVND (reference sequence). Trimming pared 5 bases from V and 0 bases from J, leaving 16 bases between. The CDR3 is CASSSDPTDMNTEAFF. CDR3 sequence (DNA): TGTGCCAGTAGTTCCGACCCGACAGACATGAACACTGAAGCTTTCTTT.

This clonotype was detected a few times. The rearrangement joins TRBV4-1 to TRBJ1-3, with D maybe TRBD1 (6 bases). CDR1 is MGHRA, CDR2 YSYEKL, per germline. Trimming stripped 4 bases from V and 4 bases from J, with 14 bases between. This CDR3 contains 15 residues. The CDR3 is CASSPPRGMGNTIYF. Written as DNA, the CDR3 is TGCGCCAGCAGCCCCCCCAGGGGCATGGGAAACACCATATATTTT.

Worth noting for this clonotype: This may be a read error: a much more frequent sequence differs by one nucleotide. The chain joins TRBV7-9 to TRBJ1-3; D gene uncertain. The CDR3 consists of 15 residues. Germline-derived CDR1 and CDR2 are SEHNR and FQNEAQ (reference sequence). This CDR3 is CTSSSSPGTGNTIYF. The CDR3 DNA reads as TGTACCAGCAGCTCCTCGCCTGGAACCGGAAACACCATATATTTT.

This clonotype has ten or more counts. V usage is TRBV19 and J usage is TRBJ1-4, with 9 bases aligning to TRBD1. Germline V gene sequence: CDR1 LNHDA, CDR2 SQIVND (reference sequence). This CDR3 region has 15 residues. V lost 6 bases, J lost 7 bases, and 9 bases stayed unmatched. The CDR3 loop reads CASSRVQGAREKLFF. In nucleotides, the CDR3 is TGTGCCAGTAGCCGAGTACAGGGGGCGCGTGAAAAACTGTTTTTT.

The sample holds many counts of this clonotype. V is TRBV7-6 and J is TRBJ1-3; possibly TRBD1 for D (6 bases). Germline V gene lookup returns CDR1 SGHVS and CDR2 FNYEAQ. Trimming cost V 4 bases and J 4 bases, with 11 bases left between them. The CDR3 is 14 residues long. The DNA for the CDR3 is TGTGCCAGCAGCTCCCAGGGGACCGGAAACACCATATATTTT. Translation: CASSSQGTGNTIYF.

This clonotype is medium-sized. The chain carries TRBV7-8 and TRBJ2-4; 9 bases line up with TRBD2. CDR1 is SGHVS and CDR2 is FQNEAQ in the germline V gene. The CDR3 spans 16 residues. Trimming at V came to 4 bases and at J to 4 bases, leaving 8 bases not matched to a gene. CDR3 nucleotide sequence: TGTGCCAGCAGCTCCTCCCCTAGCGGGGCTAAAAACATTCAGTACTTC. It encodes CASSSSPSGAKNIQYF. The full variable domain, with the rest looked up from reference TRBV7-8 and TRBJ2-4, is GAGVSQSPRYKVAKRGQDVALRCDPISGHVSLFWYQQALGQGPEFLTYFQNEAQLDKSGLPSDRFFAERPEGSVSTLKIQRTQQEDSAVYLCASSSSPSGAKNIQYFGAGTRLSVL.

In its sample, this clonotype was seen many times. The chain employs TRBV7-3 and TRBJ2-3, with 7 bases lining up with TRBD2. Germline V gene data show CDR1 as SGHTA and CDR2 as FQGTGA. Losses at the gene ends were 1 base for V and 6 bases for J; bases not matched to a gene: 7. The CDR3 has 15 amino acids. CDR3 nucleotides: TGTGCCAGCAGCTTAATGGCGGGAGCGTCCGATACGCAGTATTTT. It is translated as CASSLMAGASDTQYF.

The chain is built from TRBV6-2 or TRBV6-3 and TRBJ1-4, with 7 nucleotides matching TRBD1. J gave up 5 bases and V 7 bases, and 7 bases lay outside the gene matches. The germline CDR1 and CDR2 sequences are MNHEY and SVGEGT. This CDR3 is 14 amino acids long. The CDR3 DNA reads as TGTGCCAGCAATTTACAGGGGCAGAATGAAAAACTGTTTTTT. It encodes CASNLQGQNEKLFF.